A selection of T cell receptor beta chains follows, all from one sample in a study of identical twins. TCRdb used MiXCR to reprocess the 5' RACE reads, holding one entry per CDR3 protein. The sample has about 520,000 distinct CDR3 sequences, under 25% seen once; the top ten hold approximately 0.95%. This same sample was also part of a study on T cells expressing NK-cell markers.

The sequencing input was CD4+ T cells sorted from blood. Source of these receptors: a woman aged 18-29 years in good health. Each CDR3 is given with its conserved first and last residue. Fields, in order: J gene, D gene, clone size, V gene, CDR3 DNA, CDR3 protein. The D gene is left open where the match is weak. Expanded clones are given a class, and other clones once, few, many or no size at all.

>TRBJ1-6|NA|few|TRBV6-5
TGTGCCAGCAGTTACTCAGTGGGACGCCAAAATTCACCCCTCCACTTT
CASSYSVGRQNSPLHF
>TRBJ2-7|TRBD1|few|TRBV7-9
TGTGCCAGCAGCCTGGACAGGGTGCCCTACGAGCAGTACTTC
CASSLDRVPYEQYF
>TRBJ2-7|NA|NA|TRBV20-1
TGCAGTGCTAGAGGGGGGGCCGTCGTTGGCGAGCAGTACTTC
CSARGGAVVGEQYF
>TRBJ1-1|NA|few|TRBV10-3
TGTGCCATCAGCGCGGACAGAAACACTGAAGCTTTCTTT
CAISADRNTEAFF
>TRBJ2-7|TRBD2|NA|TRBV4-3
TGCGCCAGCAGCCAAGAAGTGGGGGGGGGCGAGCAGTACTTC
CASSQEVGGGEQYF
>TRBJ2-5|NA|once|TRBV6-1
TGTGCCAGCGGAGGAAGAGCAAAAGAGACCCAGTACTTC
CASGGRAKETQYF
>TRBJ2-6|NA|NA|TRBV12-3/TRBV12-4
TGTGCCAGCAGCTTTACCACCGCCGGGGCCAACGTCCTGACTTTC
CASSFTTAGANVLTF
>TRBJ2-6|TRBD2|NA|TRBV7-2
TGTGCCAGCAGCCAACTACGCGGGGGGGCTGGGGCCAACGTCCTGACTTTC
CASSQLRGGAGANVLTF
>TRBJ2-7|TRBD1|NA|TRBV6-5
TGTGCCAGCAGTTACTCGATGGCAGGGACAGGGATTCGCGAGCAGTACTTC
CASSYSMAGTGIREQYF
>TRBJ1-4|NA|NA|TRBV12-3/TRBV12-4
TGTGCCAGCAGTAACACGGGACCTTTAAATGAAAAACTGTTTTTT
CASSNTGPLNEKLFF
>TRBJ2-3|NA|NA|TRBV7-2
TGTGCCAGCAGCGCAAGGCAGATGGGGGCAGATACGCAGTATTTT
CASSARQMGADTQYF
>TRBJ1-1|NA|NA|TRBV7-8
TGTGCCAGCACCCTTGTCCTCAACACTGAAGCTTTCTTT
CASTLVLNTEAFF
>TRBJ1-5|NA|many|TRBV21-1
TGTGCCAGCAGGGACGCGGGAGAGAGGAATCAGCCCCAGCATTTT
CASRDAGERNQPQHF
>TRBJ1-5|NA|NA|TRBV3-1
TGTGCCAGCAGCCAAGGCTGGGATAGCAATCAGCCCCAGCATTTT
CASSQGWDSNQPQHF
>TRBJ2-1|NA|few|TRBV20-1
TGCAGTGCTGTCGGGGGTTTAAGGACGTATGAGCAGTTCTTC
CSAVGGLRTYEQFF
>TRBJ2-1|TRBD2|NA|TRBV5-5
TGTGCCAGCAGCTCAGGACTAGTGGGCTACAATGAGCAGTTCTTC
CASSSGLVGYNEQFF
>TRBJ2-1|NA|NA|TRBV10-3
TGTGCCATCACCGCCCTGGGGGACAATGAGCAGTTCTTC
CAITALGDNEQFF
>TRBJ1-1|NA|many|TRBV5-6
TGTGCCAGCAGCTTGGCTCCGGGGAACACTGAAGCTTTCTTT
CASSLAPGNTEAFF
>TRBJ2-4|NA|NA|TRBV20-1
TGCAGTGCTAGCCGCTTAGCCAAAAACATTCAGTACTTC
CSASRLAKNIQYF
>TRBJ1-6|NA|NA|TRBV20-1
TGCAGTGCTAGAGGACAGAATAATTCACCCCTCCACTTT
CSARGQNNSPLHF
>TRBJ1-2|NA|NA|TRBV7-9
TGTGCCAGCAGCTTAGAGGAGGGCTACACCTTC
CASSLEEGYTF
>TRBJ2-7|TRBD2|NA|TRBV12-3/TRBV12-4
TGTGCCAGCAGTTCTCTAACGGGGCTGCGCCCGCTAGCGGGCGAGCAGTACTTC
CASSSLTGLRPLAGEQYF
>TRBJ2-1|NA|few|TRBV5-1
TGCGCCAGCAGCCCCTCCCCAGCGCACTCCTACAATGAGCAGTTCTTC
CASSPSPAHSYNEQFF
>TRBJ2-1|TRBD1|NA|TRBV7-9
TGTGCCAGCACCCCTCTATGGACAGGAGACTACAATGAGCAGTTCTTC
CASTPLWTGDYNEQFF
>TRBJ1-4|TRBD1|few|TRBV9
TGTGCCAGCAGCCCCCAGGGGGGCGTGAGTGAAAAACTGTTTTTT
CASSPQGGVSEKLFF
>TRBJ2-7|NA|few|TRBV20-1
TGCAGTGCTAGCTTCCAGACCTACGAGCAGTACTTC
CSASFQTYEQYF
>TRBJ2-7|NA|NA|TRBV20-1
TGCAGTGCTAGAGATTCAGGCAGGATCTACGAGCAGTACTTC
CSARDSGRIYEQYF
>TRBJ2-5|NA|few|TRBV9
TGTGCCAGCAGCGTAGAAATCCTCGGGGAGACCCAGTACTTC
CASSVEILGETQYF
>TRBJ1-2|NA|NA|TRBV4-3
TGCGCCAGCAGCCAAGAGCCCCCCACTAACTATGGCTACACCTTC
CASSQEPPTNYGYTF
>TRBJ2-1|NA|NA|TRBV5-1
TGCGCCAGCAGCTTGGTCTGGGACCCCTCCTACAATGAGCAGTTCTTC
CASSLVWDPSYNEQFF
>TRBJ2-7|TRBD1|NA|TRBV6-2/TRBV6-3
TGTGCCAGCAGTCACGGGACAGGGACCTACGAGCAGTACTTC
CASSHGTGTYEQYF
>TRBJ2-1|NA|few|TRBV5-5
TGTGCCAGCAGCTTGGAATTCCCCGGAGGGTATGAGCAGTTCTTC
CASSLEFPGGYEQFF